This TCR beta chain was sequenced during a study of T cells expressing NK-cell markers. Across the whole study: Investigators obtained TCR beta repertoires from sorted CD3+CD56+NKG2C+, CD3+CD56+NKG2C- and CD3+CD56-NKG2C+ T cells.

TCRdb reanalyzed the 5' RACE reads, giving one entry per CDR3 protein sequence and no DNA. This sample's table has about 260,000 distinct CDR3 sequences. Material: blood T cells: a sorted CD56 or NKG2C T cell subset, CD4+ or CD8+ T cells, or bulk PBMC T cells (not recorded which). The TCR sequence derives from a man aged 18 to 30 in good health.

CDR3 protein: CASSPQNSPGPQYF. The rearrangement joins TRBV18 to TRBJ2-5; lacking DNA, the TRBD2 call made by TCRdb goes unchecked. From germline, CDR1 is KGHSH and CDR2 LQKENI. This CDR3 region has 14 residues.